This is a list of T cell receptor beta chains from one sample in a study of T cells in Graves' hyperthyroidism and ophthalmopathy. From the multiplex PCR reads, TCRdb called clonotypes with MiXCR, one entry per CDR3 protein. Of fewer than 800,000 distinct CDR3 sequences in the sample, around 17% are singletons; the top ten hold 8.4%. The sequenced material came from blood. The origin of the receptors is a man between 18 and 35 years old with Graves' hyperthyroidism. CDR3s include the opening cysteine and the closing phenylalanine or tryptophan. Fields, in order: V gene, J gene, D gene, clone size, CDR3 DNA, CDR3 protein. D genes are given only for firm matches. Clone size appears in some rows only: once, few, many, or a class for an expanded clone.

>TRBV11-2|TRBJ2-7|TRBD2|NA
TGTGCCAGCAGCTTAACTAGCGGAAACCTTGGGGCCTACGAGCAGTACTTC
CASSLTSGNLGAYEQYF
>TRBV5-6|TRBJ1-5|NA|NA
TGTGCCAGCAGCCCCGGACCTCCAGGGCCCCAGCATTTT
CASSPGPPGPQHF
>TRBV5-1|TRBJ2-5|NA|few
TGCGCCAGCAGCTTGGTGGGTAGTCAGGGGGGAGAGACCCAGTACTTC
CASSLVGSQGGETQYF
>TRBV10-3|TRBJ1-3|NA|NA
TGTGCCATCAGTCCCCGGGCCCTCTCCGGAAACACCATATATTTT
CAISPRALSGNTIYF
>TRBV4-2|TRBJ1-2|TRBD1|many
TGTGCCAGCAGCCGCGGACAGGGAGGAAACTATGGCTACACCTTC
CASSRGQGGNYGYTF
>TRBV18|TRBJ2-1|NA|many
TGTGCCAGCTCACTTTTTCAGGATCCCAATGAGCAGTTCTTC
CASSLFQDPNEQFF
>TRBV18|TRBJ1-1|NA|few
TGTGCCAGCTCACCGGGGTGGGGAGTGATTGAAGCTTTCTTT
CASSPGWGVIEAFF
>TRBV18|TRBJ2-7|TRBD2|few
TGTGCCAGCTCACCCTCCGGGGGGGGGCGCTACGAGCAGTACTTC
CASSPSGGGRYEQYF
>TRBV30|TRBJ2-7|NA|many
TGTGCCTACAAAGGGACGGGAGACGAGCAGTACTTC
CAYKGTGDEQYF
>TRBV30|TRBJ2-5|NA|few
TGTGCCTGGAGTGAGCTCCAAGAGACCCAGTACTTC
CAWSELQETQYF
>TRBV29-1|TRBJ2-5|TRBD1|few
TGCAGCGCCCGGACAGGCGCCCAAGAGACCCAGTACTTC
CSARTGAQETQYF
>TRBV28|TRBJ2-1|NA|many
TGTGCCAGCAGTTTATCTTCGGACCGCTACAATGAGCAGTTCTTC
CASSLSSDRYNEQFF
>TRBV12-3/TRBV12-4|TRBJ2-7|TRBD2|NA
TGTGCCAGCAGTTTGGCCGGGACTAGCGGGAGGTCCGAGCAGTACTTC
CASSLAGTSGRSEQYF
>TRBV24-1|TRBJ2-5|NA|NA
TGTGCCACCTGCCAGTGGGTAGTGGGGACCCAGTACTTC
CATCQWVVGTQYF
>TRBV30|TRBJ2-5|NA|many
TGTGCCTGGGACAGAGGCACGGAGGAGACCCAGTACTTC
CAWDRGTEETQYF
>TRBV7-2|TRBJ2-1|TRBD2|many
TGTGCCAGCAGCCGACTAGCAATGAAAAACAATGAGCAGTTCTTC
CASSRLAMKNNEQFF
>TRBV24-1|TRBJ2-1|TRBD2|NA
TGTGCCACCAGTGGCGGGAGATCGGGCTCCTACAATGAGCAGTTCTTC
CATSGGRSGSYNEQFF
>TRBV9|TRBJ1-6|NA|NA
TGTGCCAGCAGCGCCAGTAATTCACCCCTCCACTTT
CASSASNSPLHF
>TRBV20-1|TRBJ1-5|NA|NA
TGCAGTGCTCTTCCGGACGGGGAAAGCAATCAGCCCCAGCATTTT
CSALPDGESNQPQHF
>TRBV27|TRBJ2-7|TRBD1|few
TGTGCCAGCGCTAGGACAGGGTCGGCCTACGAGCAGTACTTC
CASARTGSAYEQYF
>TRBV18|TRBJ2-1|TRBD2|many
TGTGCCAGCTCTTTAGCGGGAGACCCATCTCGGCAGTTCTTC
CASSLAGDPSRQFF
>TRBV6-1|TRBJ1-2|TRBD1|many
TGTGCCAGCACCCGGGACAGGGGCGGCTACACCTTC
CASTRDRGGYTF
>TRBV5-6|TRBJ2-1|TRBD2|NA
TGTGCCAGCAGCTTGGTTTCGCGGGAGGGAAGCAATGAGCAGTTCTTC
CASSLVSREGSNEQFF
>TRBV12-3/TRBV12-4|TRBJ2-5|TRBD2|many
TGTGCCAGCAGCTCCGCGGGAGGGCCAGGAGAGACCCAGTACTTC
CASSSAGGPGETQYF
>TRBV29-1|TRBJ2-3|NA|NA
TGCAACGCCGGGGCTACGGGTTCGGGCACGCAGTATTTT
CNAGATGSGTQYF
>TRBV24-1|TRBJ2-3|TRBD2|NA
TGTGCCACCAGTGTTCCAGCGGGAGGCGGCACAGATACGCAGTATTTT
CATSVPAGGGTDTQYF
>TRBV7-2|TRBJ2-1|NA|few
TGTGCCAGCAGCTTAGTTAGGACCGAGCAGTTCTTC
CASSLVRTEQFF
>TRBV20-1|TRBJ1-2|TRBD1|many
TGCAGTGCTACCACAGGGGGCTATGGCTACACCTTC
CSATTGGYGYTF
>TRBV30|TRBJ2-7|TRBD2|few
TGTGCCTGGAGTGTCAGGCGGGAGGGCCAATCCCACGAGCAGTACTTC
CAWSVRREGQSHEQYF
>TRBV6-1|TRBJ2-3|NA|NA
TGTGCCAGCAGGAAGGACCTTCGAGCGGGCACAGATACGCAGTATTTT
CASRKDLRAGTDTQYF
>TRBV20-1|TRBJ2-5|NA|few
TGCAGTGCCCAGACTCAGCGAGCGACCCAGTACTTC
CSAQTQRATQYF
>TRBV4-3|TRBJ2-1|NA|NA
TGCGCCAGCAGCCGGGAGCCCTCCTACAATGAGCAGTTCTTC
CASSREPSYNEQFF
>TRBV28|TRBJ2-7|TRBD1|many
TGTGCCAGCAGTTCCCGTCCTCCGACAGGGGCGCACAACGAGCAGTACTTC
CASSSRPPTGAHNEQYF
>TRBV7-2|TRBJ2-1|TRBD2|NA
TGTGCCAGCAAGGGACTAGTGAGTGATGAGCAGTTCTTC
CASKGLVSDEQFF
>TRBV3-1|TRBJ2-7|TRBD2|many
TGTGCCAGCAGCCAAGATGGAGCGGGAGGGTACGAGCAGTACTTC
CASSQDGAGGYEQYF
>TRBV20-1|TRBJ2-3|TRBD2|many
TGCAGTGCCCCAGCGGGAGAAACAGATACGCAGTATTTT
CSAPAGETDTQYF
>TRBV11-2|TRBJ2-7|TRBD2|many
TGTGCCAGCAACAGCGGGAGGGCCCTGTCCTACGAGCAGTACTTC
CASNSGRALSYEQYF
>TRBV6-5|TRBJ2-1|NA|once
TGTGCCAGCAGTTCCCCAGACGCCTACAATGAGCAGTTCTTC
CASSSPDAYNEQFF
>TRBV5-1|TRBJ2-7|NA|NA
TGCGCCAGCAGCTTAGCGATGACGAACGAGCAGTACTTC
CASSLAMTNEQYF
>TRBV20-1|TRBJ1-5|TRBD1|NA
TGCAGTGCTAGTGCCGGGACAGTGGGTCAGCCCCAGCATTTT
CSASAGTVGQPQHF
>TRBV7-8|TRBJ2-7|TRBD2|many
TGTGCCAGCAGCTTACGGGAGGGAGCTTACGAGCAGTACTTC
CASSLREGAYEQYF
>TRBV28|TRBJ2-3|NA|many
TGTGCCAGCAGTTTATCAGGGGCAGGGGAAGATACGCAGTATTTT
CASSLSGAGEDTQYF
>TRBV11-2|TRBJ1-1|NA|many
TGTGCCAGCAGCTTAGGAGGAGCCACCAAGAACACTGAAGCTTTCTTT
CASSLGGATKNTEAFF
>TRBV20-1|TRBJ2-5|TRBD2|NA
TGCAGTGCGCCAAACACGGCTAGCGGGTCTCGTTACTTC
CSAPNTASGSRYF
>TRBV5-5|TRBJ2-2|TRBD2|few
TGTGCCAGCAGCTTAGCGGGAGGGGGAACCGGGGAGCTGTTTTTT
CASSLAGGGTGELFF